Presented here are 15 T cell receptor beta chains from one specimen sequenced in a study of blood T cell repertoires in COVID-19. Sequenced by immunoSEQ multiplex PCR; TCRdb stores in-frame clones only, minus some. Among more than 140,000 clones, around 80% were seen once, and the ten largest hold 7.2%. The source material was peripheral blood. The receptor set was obtained from a woman between 50 and 59 years old in a cohort sampled during active or convalescent COVID-19.

Remarks on this clone: The junction differs from germline at one of its ends, possibly a read error. V gene TRBV7-9 combines with J gene TRBJ2-7; 12 nucleotides align to TRBD2. Looked up from germline, CDR1 is SEHNR and CDR2 is FQNEAQ (reference sequence). CDR3 length: 12 residues. The CDR3 region is CASSAGLAGTIF. For the CDR3, the DNA is TGTGCCAGCAGCGCTGGACTAGCGGGGACGATCTTC.

The V call is TRBV6-5, the J call TRBJ2-7, with 9 bases matching TRBD2. This CDR3 is built from 14 residues. V lost 2 bases to trimming and J lost 5 bases; unmatched junction nucleotides: 4. The germline V gene has CDR1 MNHEY and CDR2 SVGAGI. CDR3 sequence reads: CASSYQRGAHEQYF. The DNA of the CDR3 is TGTGCCAGCAGTTACCAGCGGGGGGCCCACGAGCAGTACTTC.

This clone came up once. The chain has TRBV30 and TRBJ1-5, with a weak D call TRBD1 (6 bases). V lost 0 bases to trimming and J lost 3 bases, with 9 bases between them. The CDR3 loop spans 14 amino acids. Germline assignment: CDR1 GTSNPN and CDR2 SVGIG (reference sequence). The CDR3 DNA is TGTGCCTGGAGTGTACAGGGTTACAATCAGCCCCAGCATTTT. Residues: CAWSVQGYNQPQHF.

The chain uses TRBV2 and TRBJ1-2, with TRBD1 matching 7 bases. CDR3 length: 14 residues. V was pared by 4 bases and J by 7 bases, with 9 bases of the junction left unmatched. Looked up from germline, CDR1 is SNHLY and CDR2 is FYNNEI. This CDR3 is CASSGDSTIGGYTF. CDR3 in DNA: TGTGCCAGCAGTGGGGACAGCACTATCGGTGGCTACACCTTC.

The chain recombines TRBV11-2 with TRBJ2-1; D gene unclear. Looked up from germline, CDR1 is SGHAT and CDR2 is FQNNGV. Between the trimmed V and J ends, which lost 3 bases and 7 bases, there was a span of 10 bases. The CDR3 length is 13 residues. The CDR3 DNA reads TGTGCCAGCAGCTTGAGTAGTTTGAATGAGCAGTTCTTC. Translated: CASSLSSLNEQFF.

The gene calls are TRBV10-3 and TRBJ1-4; D gene unclear. The CDR3 has 16 amino acids. Germline values: CDR1 ENHRY, CDR2 SYGVKD. V lost 0 bases, J lost 4 bases, and 12 bases lay in between. The CDR3 DNA reads as TGTGCCATCAGTGAGTCGCGGAGATCATATAATGAAAAACTGTTTTTT. It specifies CAISESRRSYNEKLFF.

The chain is built from TRBV4-3 and TRBJ2-7; TRBD2 agrees at 8 bases. Germline loops: CDR1 LGHNA, CDR2 YSLEER. This CDR3 contains 16 residues. Trimming at V came to 1 base and at J to 2 bases, leaving 7 bases not matched to a gene. Here the CDR3 reads CASSQGVAGGTYEQYF. The CDR3 coding sequence is TGCGCCAGCAGCCAAGGGGTGGCGGGGGGAACCTACGAGCAGTACTTC.

This clone was observed once. The rearrangement uses TRBV5-4 and TRBJ2-5, with D possibly being TRBD2 (5 bases). The V gene's germline CDR1 is SGHNT and CDR2 YYREEE (reference sequence). The ends were cut back, 1 base at V and 5 bases at J, with 6 bases in the middle. The CDR3 sequence is 12 residues long. The CDR3 here is CASSLREETQYF. The CDR3, as DNA: TGTGCCAGCAGCTTGAGGGAGGAGACCCAGTACTTC.

The chain employs TRBV7-2 and TRBJ1-2, with 8 bases aligning to TRBD1. CDR3 length equals 13 residues. V gave up 2 bases and J gave up 8 bases; unmatched junction bases: 4. Germline assignment: CDR1 SGHTA and CDR2 FQGNSA. DNA for the CDR3: TGTGCCAGCAGCTTACAGGGGGCAGGGGGCTACACCTTC. Translated: CASSLQGAGGYTF.

The chain has TRBV9 and TRBJ1-4; 9 positions agree with TRBD1. This CDR3 is 15 amino acids long. J was trimmed by 5 bases and V by 2 bases; bases with no gene match: 4. Germline V gene data show CDR1 as SGDLS and CDR2 as YYNGEE. CDR3 loop: CASSVGTGLNEKLFF. In nucleotides, the CDR3 is TGTGCCAGCAGCGTCGGGACAGGGCTAAATGAAAAACTGTTTTTT. Combining the CDR3 with reference TRBV9 and TRBJ1-4 gives the whole variable domain DSGVTQTPKHLITATGQRVTLRCSPRSGDLSVYWYQQSLDQGLQFLIQYYNGEERAKGNILERFSAQQFPDLHSELNLSSLELGDSALYFCASSVGTGLNEKLFFGSGTQLSVL.

This sequence joins TRBV7-9 and TRBJ1-2, with D possibly being TRBD1 (5 bases). The length of the CDR3 is 16 residues. Trimming took off 4 bases at V and 5 bases at J, with 20 bases between the two ends. CDR1 is SEHNR and CDR2 is FQNEAQ in the germline V gene (reference sequence). CDR3 sequence (DNA): TGTGCCAGCAGCTCGACCTGGGGCCAGCAGCCTTATGGCTACACCTTC. Protein product: CASSSTWGQQPYGYTF. Complete variable domain (other parts from reference TRBV7-9 and TRBJ1-2): DTGVSQNPRHKITKRGQNVTFRCDPISEHNRLYWYRQTLGQGPEFLTYFQNEAQLEKSRLLSDRFSAERPKGSFSTLEIQRTEQGDSAMYLCASSSTWGQQPYGYTFGSGTRLTVV.

This clone was seen a single time. The chain uses TRBV2 and TRBJ2-7; TRBD1 might be the D (6 bases). The CDR3 is 13 residues long. Germline CDR1 reads SNHLY; CDR2 reads FYNNEI. V shed 6 bases and J shed 2 bases, with 11 bases lying between them. CDR3: CASRLTGAYEQYF. DNA of the CDR3: TGTGCCAGCAGGCTGACAGGCGCCTACGAGCAGTACTTC.

The chain links TRBV18 to TRBJ1-1; the D gene is possibly TRBD1 (6 bases). V lost 0 bases to trimming and J lost 1 base, with 9 bases between them. This CDR3 region has 15 residues. Germline CDR1 is KGHSH and CDR2 is LQKENI. The CDR3 sequence is CASSPPSRGNTEAFF. In DNA form, the CDR3 reads TGTGCCAGCTCACCACCCTCCAGGGGGAACACTGAAGCTTTCTTT. Using reference TRBV18 and TRBJ1-1 for the parts outside the CDR3, the full variable domain is NAGVMQNPRHLVRRRGQEARLRCSPMKGHSHVYWYRQLPEEGLKFMVYLQKENIIDESGMPKERFSAEFPKEGPSILRIQQVVRGDSAAYFCASSPPSRGNTEAFFGQGTRLTVV.

The chain combines TRBV9 with TRBJ2-1; D is possibly TRBD1 (5 bases). Trimming left V 1 base short and J 10 bases short, with 12 bases between. The CDR3 loop spans 13 amino acids. Germline assignment: CDR1 SGDLS and CDR2 YYNGEE. The CDR3 bases are TGTGCCAGCAGCGTATACCAGGGCCTCGAGCAGTTCTTC. Residues: CASSVYQGLEQFF.

The chain links TRBV18 to TRBJ1-2; 8 bases line up with TRBD1. From germline, CDR1 is KGHSH and CDR2 LQKENI. CDR3 size: 16 residues. Trimming removed 0 bases from V and 0 bases from J; junction bases left unmatched: 3. This CDR3 reads CASSPPVTGANYGYTF. CDR3 nucleotide sequence: TGTGCCAGCTCACCACCGGTGACAGGGGCTAACTATGGCTACACCTTC.